This TCR beta chain was identified in a study of T cells in Graves' hyperthyroidism and ophthalmopathy. V was clipped by 3 bases and J by 4 bases; unmatched bases: 11. The germline V gene encodes CDR1 DFQATT and CDR2 SNEGSKA (reference sequence). The CDR3 spans 17 residues. TCR beta CDR3 sequences were amplified from RNA transcripts. Researchers ran a first-round RT-PCR on the TCR CDR3 using the HTBI primer set. TCRdb analysed the multiplex PCR reads with MiXCR anew, one entry per CDR3 protein. This sample carries under 400,000 distinct CDR3 sequences, around a sixth of them seen once, and the ten largest clones take around 34%.

The sequence was collected from a man aged 30-40 years with Graves' hyperthyroidism. The sequenced sample consisted of blood. This chain connects TRBV20-1 to TRBJ1-5; TRBD1 aligns across 11 bases. Here the CDR3 DNA reads TGCAGTGCTAGGGTCGGGCGGGGACAGGGGGAAAATCAGCCCCAGCATTTT. Protein sequence: CSARVGRGQGENQPQHF.